The 18 T cell receptor beta chains reported below all come from one sample, sequenced in a study of T-cell memory formation after mild COVID-19. In TCRdb, the 5' RACE reads were re-called with MiXCR into one record per CDR3 protein. The sample gives 350,000 to 500,000 distinct CDR3 sequences, 18% of which show up once; under 25% is in the top ten. The sample was PBMCs or a T cell subset sorted from them (not recorded which). All receptors derive from a man between 18 and 29 years old who had mild COVID-19 (a few samples of this study predate the infection). Cell type and time point are not known.

This clonotype was observed a handful of times. The chain carries TRBV3-1 and TRBJ1-1; tentative D call: TRBD1 (5 bases). V lost 1 base and J 11 bases, leaving 17 bases between the germline ends. The CDR3 extends over 14 amino acids. The germline CDR1 and CDR2 sequences are LGHDT and YNNKEL (reference sequence). The CDR3 loop is CASSQGQLGPKAFF. CDR3 nucleotides: TGTGCCAGCAGCCAAGGACAGTTAGGTCCGAAGGCTTTCTTT. Supplemented by reference TRBV3-1 and TRBJ1-1, the full variable domain reads DTAVSQTPKYLVTQMGNDKSIKCEQNLGHDTMYWYKQDSKKFLKIMFSYNNKELIINETVPNRFSPKSPDKAHLNLHINSLELGDSAVYFCASSQGQLGPKAFFGQGTRLTVV.

This clonotype showed up just a few times. The chain is built from TRBV20-1 and TRBJ1-5; 7 bases are shared with TRBD1. Per germline, CDR1 DFQATT and CDR2 SNEGSKA (reference sequence). The junction had 7 bases not matched to a gene; V was cut back by 7 bases and J by 4 bases. The CDR3 has 13 residues. DNA for the CDR3: TGCAGTGTGGGGAGGGGGCTTAATCAGCCCCAGCATTTT. The encoded protein is CSVGRGLNQPQHF.

This clonotype appeared a few times. The rearrangement joins TRBV7-3 to TRBJ2-2, with D possibly being TRBD1 (6 bases). Germline CDR1 SGHTA, CDR2 FQGTGA. V was clipped by 5 bases and J by 6 bases, with 13 bases between them. The CDR3 length is 14 residues. The CDR3 sequence is CASSRVGGPGELFF. In DNA, the CDR3 is TGTGCCAGCAGCCGCGTTGGGGGCCCCGGGGAGCTGTTTTTT.

A few counts support this clonotype. V gene TRBV29-1 combines with J gene TRBJ2-5; D remains unclear. Germline V lookup: CDR1 SQVTM, CDR2 ANQGSEA. V was trimmed by 1 base and J by 1 base, leaving 10 bases between them. This CDR3 is 14 amino acids long. CDR3 amino acids: CSVEGYLSQETQYF. The CDR3 DNA follows: TGCAGCGTTGAAGGATACTTGAGCCAAGAGACCCAGTACTTC.

The rearrangement links TRBV7-2 to TRBJ1-2, with 8 bases fitting TRBD1. The CDR3 consists of 14 residues. V shed 4 bases, J shed 1 base, and the junction held 2 bases outside the gene matches. Germline loops: CDR1 SGHTA, CDR2 FQGNSA. The CDR3 loop reads CASSSDRVNYGYTF. CDR3 coding DNA: TGTGCCAGCAGCTCGGACAGGGTTAACTATGGCTACACCTTC.

This clonotype was detected only a few times. The V and J genes are TRBV27 and TRBJ2-1; D is possibly TRBD2 (6 bases). Germline V gene data show CDR1 as MNHEY and CDR2 as SMNVEV (reference sequence). The germline V and J ends were trimmed by 4 bases and 6 bases, with 10 bases remaining between them. The CDR3 extends over 13 amino acids. The CDR3 here is CASSSGTRNEQFF. The CDR3, as DNA: TGTGCCAGCAGTTCAGGGACTCGCAATGAGCAGTTCTTC.

The chain has TRBV19 and TRBJ1-3; D gene ambiguous. CDR3 length equals 14 residues. Between the trimmed V and J ends, which lost 7 bases and 0 bases, there was a span of 10 bases. CDR1 is LNHDA and CDR2 is SQIVND in the germline V gene (reference sequence). CDR3 bases: TGTGCCAGTACCGAACAAGTCTCTGGAAACACCATATATTTT. Residues: CASTEQVSGNTIYF. The variable domain in full, with the rest retrieved from reference TRBV19 and TRBJ1-3, is DGGITQSPKYLFRKEGQNVTLSCEQNLNHDAMYWYRQDPGQGLRLIYYSQIVNDFQKGDIAEGYSVSREKKESFPLTVTSAQKNPTAFYLCASTEQVSGNTIYFGEGSWLTVV.

This clonotype was observed once. This chain links TRBV5-1 with TRBJ2-5; 7 nucleotides agree with TRBD2. The CDR3 runs to 14 residues. Germline CDR1 and CDR2: SGHRS and YFSETQ. J was trimmed by 5 bases and V by 4 bases; bases with no gene match: 8. The CDR3 loop is CASSREAGSETQYF. For the CDR3, the DNA is TGCGCCAGCAGCCGGGAGGCAGGGAGTGAGACCCAGTACTTC.

This clonotype appeared a few times. J is TRBJ2-1 and V is TRBV20-1; 8 nucleotides match TRBD2. Germline lookup yields CDR1 DFQATT and CDR2 SNEGSKA (reference sequence). This CDR3 has 14 amino acids. Losses at the gene ends were 3 bases for V and 8 bases for J; bases not matched to a gene: 9. The CDR3 loop is CSARFAGGVDEQFF. DNA for the CDR3: TGCAGTGCTAGGTTCGCGGGGGGAGTCGATGAGCAGTTCTTC.

V gene TRBV7-9 combines with J gene TRBJ2-1; possible D gene TRBD2, 5 bases. V lost 4 bases to trimming and J lost 6 bases, with 13 bases between them. CDR1 SEHNR and CDR2 FQNEAQ come from the germline V gene (reference sequence). The CDR3 covers 14 residues. DNA for the CDR3: TGTGCCAGCAGCTCGCGGGTGTCCGTCAATGAGCAGTTCTTC. It is translated as CASSSRVSVNEQFF. Combining the CDR3 with reference TRBV7-9 and TRBJ2-1 gives the whole variable domain DTGVSQNPRHKITKRGQNVTFRCDPISEHNRLYWYRQTLGQGPEFLTYFQNEAQLEKSRLLSDRFSAERPKGSFSTLEIQRTEQGDSAMYLCASSSRVSVNEQFFGPGTRLTVL.

This clonotype was seen a few times. This rearrangement joins TRBV12-3 or TRBV12-4 to TRBJ2-7; D possibly corresponds to TRBD2 (6 bases). CDR3 length equals 15 residues. Trimming cost V 0 bases and J 6 bases, with 15 bases left between them. CDR3 region: CASSLAQGLKPEQYF. Written as DNA, the CDR3 is TGTGCCAGCAGTTTAGCCCAGGGACTGAAACCCGAGCAGTACTTC.

This clonotype was recorded a few times. V is TRBV5-1 and J is TRBJ2-1; 13 bases fit TRBD2. The CDR3 covers 16 residues. With 4 bases clipped from V and 4 bases from J, the junction kept 5 bases outside the gene matches. Per the germline V gene, CDR1 is SGHRS and CDR2 is YFSETQ. The CDR3 nucleotides read TGCGCCAGCAGCCCCAGACTAGCGGGGGGATACAATGAGCAGTTCTTC. Amino acids: CASSPRLAGGYNEQFF.

This clonotype was counted only a few times. This chain joins TRBV20-1 and TRBJ2-2; 8 bases line up with TRBD1. The CDR3 covers 15 residues. The V gene end was trimmed by 2 bases and the J gene end by 5 bases; junction bases not matched to a gene: 7. The germline gives CDR1 DFQATT, CDR2 SNEGSKA (reference sequence). The CDR3 here is CSARTGTGGTGELFF. The CDR3 DNA sequence: TGCAGTGCTAGAACCGGGACAGGAGGGACCGGGGAGCTGTTTTTT.

V and J are TRBV24-1 and TRBJ2-3, with D unclear. With 5 bases removed from V and 2 bases from J, the gap between germline ends came to 7 bases. Germline V gene sequence: CDR1 KGHDR, CDR2 SFDVKD. CDR3 size: 13 residues. Here the CDR3 reads CATSAWSTDTQYF. In nucleotides, the CDR3 is TGTGCCACCAGTGCTTGGTCCACAGATACGCAGTATTTT.

This chain joins TRBV4-1 and TRBJ2-7; no clear D. The CDR3 consists of 14 residues. CDR1 is MGHRA and CDR2 is YSYEKL in the germline V gene. V was trimmed by 6 bases and J by 3 bases, leaving 15 bases between them. The CDR3 protein is CASSPRNGDYEQYF. The CDR3 nucleotides read TGCGCCAGCAGTCCCCGTAACGGAGACTACGAGCAGTACTTC.

Only a few counts were recorded for this clonotype. The rearrangement uses TRBV20-1 and TRBJ1-1; TRBD1 aligns across 8 bases. Germline CDR1 is DFQATT and CDR2 is SNEGSKA (reference sequence). The CDR3 has 14 amino acids. V dropped 6 bases and J dropped 1; count of bases not matched to a gene: 7. CDR3 region: CSAQDRVGNTEAFF. The CDR3, as DNA: TGCAGTGCGCAGGACAGGGTTGGGAACACTGAAGCTTTCTTT.

This clonotype was found a few times. This chain joins TRBV5-1 and TRBJ2-7; TRBD2 is a possible D gene (6 bases). The CDR3 runs 16 residues. Germline CDR1 reads SGHRS; CDR2 reads YFSETQ. V lost 6 bases and J lost 0, with 19 bases in between. CDR3 DNA sequence: TGCGCCAGCATCCGATTCCGGGACGGGAGCTCCTACGAGCAGTACGTC. Translated, it gives CASIRFRDGSSYEQYV.

This clonotype was detected a few times. V gene TRBV7-2 combines with J gene TRBJ1-5; D unclear. Germline loops: CDR1 SGHTA, CDR2 FQGNSA. Trimming removed 3 bases from V and 4 bases from J, with 10 bases in between. There are 14 residues in the CDR3. CDR3 coding DNA: TGTGCCAGCAGCTTTAACTCCGAGAATCAGCCCCAGCATTTT. Encoded protein: CASSFNSENQPQHF.